This TCR beta chain was profiled in a study of blood T cell repertoires in COVID-19. Study at large: Some COVID-19 samples were acute and others convalescent; all came from the United States, Italy and Spain. In each case, the material was cDNA or gDNA derived from T cells, B-cell-depleted T cells, or PBMCs.

Study processing details: Estimation of nucleated cell counts was performed using reference gene primer amplification. Assay: immunoSEQ multiplex PCR; the TCRdb copy retains only in-frame clones and omits some. V, J and clone size are those of that table, while D and trimming were read from the DNA. Here the sample spans about 130,000 clones, roughly four fifths being singletons. Germline V lookup: CDR1 MGHRA, CDR2 YSYEKL. Trimming pared 2 bases from V and 0 bases from J, leaving 10 bases between. The CDR3 totals 16 residues. The clonotype comes from a woman between 50 and 59 years old with acute or convalescent COVID-19. Sequencing was performed on peripheral blood. The chain carries TRBV4-1 and TRBJ2-2; D is possibly TRBD1 (5 bases). The CDR3: CASSQTGNANTGELFF. The CDR3 region has the DNA TGCGCCAGCAGCCAAACAGGAAACGCGAACACCGGGGAGCTGTTTTTT.